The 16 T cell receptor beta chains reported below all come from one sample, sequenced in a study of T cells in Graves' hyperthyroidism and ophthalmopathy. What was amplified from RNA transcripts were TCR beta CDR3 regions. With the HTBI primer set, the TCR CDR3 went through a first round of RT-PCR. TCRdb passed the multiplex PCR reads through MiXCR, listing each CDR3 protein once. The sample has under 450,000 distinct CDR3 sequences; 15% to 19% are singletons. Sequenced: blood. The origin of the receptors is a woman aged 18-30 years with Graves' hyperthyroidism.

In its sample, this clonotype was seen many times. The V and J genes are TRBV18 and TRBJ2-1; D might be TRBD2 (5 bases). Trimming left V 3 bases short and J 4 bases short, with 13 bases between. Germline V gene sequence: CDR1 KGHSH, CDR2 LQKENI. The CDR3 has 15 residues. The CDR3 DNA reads TGTGCCAGCTCACCCGGGGTAGGCAAATACAATGAGCAGTTCTTC. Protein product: CASSPGVGKYNEQFF.

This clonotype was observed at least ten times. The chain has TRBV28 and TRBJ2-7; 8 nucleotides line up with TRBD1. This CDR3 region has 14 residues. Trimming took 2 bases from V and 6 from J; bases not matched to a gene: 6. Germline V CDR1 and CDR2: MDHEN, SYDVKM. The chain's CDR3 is CASSLAGGILEQYF. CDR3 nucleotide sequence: TGTGCCAGCAGTTTAGCAGGGGGCATCCTCGAGCAGTACTTC. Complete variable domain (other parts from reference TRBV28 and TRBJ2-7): DVKVTQSSRYLVKRTGEKVFLECVQDMDHENMFWYRQDPGLGLRLIYFSYDVKMKEKGDIPEGYSVSREKKERFSLILESASTNQTSMYLCASSLAGGILEQYFGPGTRLTVT.

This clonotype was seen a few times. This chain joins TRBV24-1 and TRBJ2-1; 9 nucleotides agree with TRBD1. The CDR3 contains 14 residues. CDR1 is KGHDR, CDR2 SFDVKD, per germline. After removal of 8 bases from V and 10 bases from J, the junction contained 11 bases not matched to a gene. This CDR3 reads CATTEGQGVGEQFF. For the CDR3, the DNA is TGTGCCACCACGGAGGGACAGGGTGTTGGGGAGCAGTTCTTC.

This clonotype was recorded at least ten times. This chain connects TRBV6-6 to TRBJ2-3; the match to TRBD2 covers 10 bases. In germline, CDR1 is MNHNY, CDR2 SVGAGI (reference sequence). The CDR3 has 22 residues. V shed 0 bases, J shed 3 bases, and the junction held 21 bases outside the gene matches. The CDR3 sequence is CASSYSMEPGSSGSIGTDTQYF. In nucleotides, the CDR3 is TGTGCCAGCAGTTACTCAATGGAACCCGGATCTAGCGGGAGCATAGGGACAGATACGCAGTATTTT.

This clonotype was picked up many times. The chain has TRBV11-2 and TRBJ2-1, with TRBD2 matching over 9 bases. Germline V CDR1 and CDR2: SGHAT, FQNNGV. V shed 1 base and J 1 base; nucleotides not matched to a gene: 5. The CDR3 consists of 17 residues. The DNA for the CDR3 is TGTGCCAGCAGCTTAGGGTCCAGCGGGGGGTCCTACAATGAGCAGTTCTTC. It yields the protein CASSLGSSGGSYNEQFF.

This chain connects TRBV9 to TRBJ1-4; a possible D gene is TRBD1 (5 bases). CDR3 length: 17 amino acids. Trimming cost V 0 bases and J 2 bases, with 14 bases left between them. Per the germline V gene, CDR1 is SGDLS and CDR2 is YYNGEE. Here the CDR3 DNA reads TGTGCCAGCAGCGTAGGGGTGCAGGGAGGGACTAATGAAAAACTGTTTTTT. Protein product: CASSVGVQGGTNEKLFF.

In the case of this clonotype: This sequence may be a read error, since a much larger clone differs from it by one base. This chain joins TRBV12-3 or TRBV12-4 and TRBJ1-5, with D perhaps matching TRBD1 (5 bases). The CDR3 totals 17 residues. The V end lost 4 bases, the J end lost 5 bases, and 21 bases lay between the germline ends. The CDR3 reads CASSSNWGEVSDQPQHF. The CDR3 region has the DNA TGTGCCAGCAGTTCAAATTGGGGGGAGGTGAGCGATCAGCCCCAGCATTTT.

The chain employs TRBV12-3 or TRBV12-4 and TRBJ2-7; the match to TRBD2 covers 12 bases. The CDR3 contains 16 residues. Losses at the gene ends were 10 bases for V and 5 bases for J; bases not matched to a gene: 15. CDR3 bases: TGTGCCAACAGCCAGCTAGCGGGAGGGCCGGGGAACGAGCAGTACTTC. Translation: CANSQLAGGPGNEQYF.

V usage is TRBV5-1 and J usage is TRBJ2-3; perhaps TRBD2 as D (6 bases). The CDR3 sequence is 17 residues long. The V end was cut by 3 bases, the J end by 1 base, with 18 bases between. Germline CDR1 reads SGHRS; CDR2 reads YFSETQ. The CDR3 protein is CASSSTTGTSRTDTQYF. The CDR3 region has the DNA TGCGCCAGCAGCTCAACAACCGGGACTTCACGCACAGATACGCAGTATTTT. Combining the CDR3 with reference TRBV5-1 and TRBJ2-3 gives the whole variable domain KAGVTQTPRYLIKTRGQQVTLSCSPISGHRSVSWYQQTPGQGLQFLFEYFSETQRNKGNFPGRFSGRQFSNSRSEMNVSTLELGDSALYLCASSSTTGTSRTDTQYFGPGTRLTVL.

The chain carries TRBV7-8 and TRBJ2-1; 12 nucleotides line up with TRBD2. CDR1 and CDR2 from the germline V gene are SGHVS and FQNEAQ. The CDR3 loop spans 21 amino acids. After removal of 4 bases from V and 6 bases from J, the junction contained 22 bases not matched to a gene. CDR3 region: CASSSKFNPTPLAGGFNEQFF. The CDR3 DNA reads TGTGCCAGCAGCTCAAAATTTAATCCGACCCCACTAGCGGGAGGATTCAATGAGCAGTTCTTC.

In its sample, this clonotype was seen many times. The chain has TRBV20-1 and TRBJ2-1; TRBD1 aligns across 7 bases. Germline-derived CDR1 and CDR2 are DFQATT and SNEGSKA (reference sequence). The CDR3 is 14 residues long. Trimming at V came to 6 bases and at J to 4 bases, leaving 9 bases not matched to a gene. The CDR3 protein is CSAETGDIYNEQFF. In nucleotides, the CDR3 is TGCAGTGCGGAAACAGGGGACATTTACAATGAGCAGTTCTTC.

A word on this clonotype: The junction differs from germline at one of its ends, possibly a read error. The CDR3 sequence is CAGSQAGQGNTEAFF. CDR3 DNA: TGCGCCGGCAGCCAAGCTGGACAGGGGAACACTGAAGCTTTCTTT. The rearrangement links TRBV4-1 to TRBJ1-1; the match to TRBD1 covers 8 bases. The CDR3 sequence is 15 residues long. The V gene's germline CDR1 is MGHRA and CDR2 YSYEKL.

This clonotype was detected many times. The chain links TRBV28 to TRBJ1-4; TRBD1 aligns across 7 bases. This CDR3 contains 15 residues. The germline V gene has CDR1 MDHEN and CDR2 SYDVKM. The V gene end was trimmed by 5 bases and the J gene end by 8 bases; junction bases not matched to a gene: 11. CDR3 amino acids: CASSIRGGVWEKLFF. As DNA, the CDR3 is TGTGCCAGCAGTATAAGAGGGGGCGTATGGGAAAAACTGTTTTTT. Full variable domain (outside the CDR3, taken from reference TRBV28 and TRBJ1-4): DVKVTQSSRYLVKRTGEKVFLECVQDMDHENMFWYRQDPGLGLRLIYFSYDVKMKEKGDIPEGYSVSREKKERFSLILESASTNQTSMYLCASSIRGGVWEKLFFGSGTQLSVL.

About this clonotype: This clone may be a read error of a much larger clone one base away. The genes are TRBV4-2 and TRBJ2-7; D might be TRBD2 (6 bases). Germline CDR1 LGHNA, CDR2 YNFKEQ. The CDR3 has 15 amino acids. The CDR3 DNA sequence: TGTGCCAGCAGCCTGGCTAGCGAGTTCCTCTACGGGCAGTACTTC. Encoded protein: CASSLASEFLYGQYF.

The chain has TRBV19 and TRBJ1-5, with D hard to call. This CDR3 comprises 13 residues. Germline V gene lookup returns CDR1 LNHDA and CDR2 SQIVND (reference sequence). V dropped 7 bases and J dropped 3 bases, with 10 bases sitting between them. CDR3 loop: CASKEEFNQPQHF. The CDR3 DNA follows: TGTGCCAGTAAAGAGGAGTTCAATCAGCCCCAGCATTTT.

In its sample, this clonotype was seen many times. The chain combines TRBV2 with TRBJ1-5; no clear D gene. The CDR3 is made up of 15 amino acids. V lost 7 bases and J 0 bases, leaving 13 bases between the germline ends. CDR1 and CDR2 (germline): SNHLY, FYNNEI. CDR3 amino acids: CASNSGQFSNQPQHF. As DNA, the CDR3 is TGTGCCAGCAATTCCGGGCAGTTTAGCAATCAGCCCCAGCATTTT. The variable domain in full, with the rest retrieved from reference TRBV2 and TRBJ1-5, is EPEVTQTPSHQVTQMGQEVILRCVPISNHLYFYWYRQILGQKVEFLVSFYNNEISEKSEIFDDQFSVERPDGSNFTLKIRSTKLEDSAMYFCASNSGQFSNQPQHFGDGTRLSIL.